These 2 T cell receptor beta chains share one sample of origin, sequenced in a study of naive and memory T cell subsets. Both TRBC1 and TRBC2 were covered by a beta constant-region primer of two equimolar oligonucleotides. TCRdb analysed the UMI-ligation and nested PCR reads with MiXCR anew, one entry per CDR3 protein. The sample shows 130,000 to 150,000 distinct CDR3 sequences, about 17% of them seen only once. The sequenced material came from naive CD4+ T cells from blood. Receptors originate from a human donor in good health.

The chain has TRBV5-1 and TRBJ2-3; D gene unclear. The V gene lost 2 bases and the J gene lost 6 bases, with 7 bases spanning the gap. The CDR3 covers 12 residues. Germline V gene lookup returns CDR1 SGHRS and CDR2 YFSETQ. DNA for the CDR3: TGCGCCAGCAGCTTCAACATGGATACGCAGTATTTT. Translated: CASSFNMDTQYF.

This clonotype was detected a few times. The V and J genes are TRBV5-4 and TRBJ2-7; D unresolved. This CDR3 has 16 amino acids. Germline CDR1 reads SGHNT; CDR2 reads YYREEE (reference sequence). Trimming shortened V by 3 bases and J by 0 bases, and 16 bases separated the two germline ends. This CDR3 is CASSSRRSLSSYEQYF. CDR3 coding DNA: TGTGCCAGCAGCTCCCGAAGGTCCCTGAGCTCCTACGAGCAGTACTTC.